Each of the 19 T cell receptor beta chains below was sequenced from the same sample in a study of cytomegalovirus exposure and HLA in healthy donors. The PCR employed 60 Vbeta primers together with 13 Jbeta primers. The protocol was immunoSEQ multiplex PCR, while the TCRdb copy is restricted to in-frame clones and leaves out a portion. Among over 100,000 clones listed, approximately 80% were seen once. The sequenced material came from PBMCs. The receptors originated from a woman younger than 45 in good health and CMV-seronegative.

V and J are TRBV19 and TRBJ1-6; tentatively, D is TRBD1 (6 bases). CDR1 and CDR2 (germline): LNHDA, SQIVND (reference sequence). This CDR3 contains 14 residues. V was trimmed by 6 bases and J by 8 bases, leaving 14 bases between them. CDR3 in amino acids: CASSPQGSDSPLHF. The CDR3, as DNA: TGTGCCAGTAGCCCACAGGGTAGCGATTCACCCCTCCACTTT.

This clone was counted a single time. This CDR3 is CASSLSGGLNSPLHF. CDR3 in DNA: TGTGCCAGCAGCTTATCAGGCGGACTCAATTCACCCCTCCACTTT. This chain connects TRBV7-8 to TRBJ1-6; D not certain. This CDR3 is built from 15 residues. From germline, CDR1 is SGHVS and CDR2 FQNEAQ. V lost 2 bases to trimming and J lost 7 bases, with 12 bases between them.

The chain combines TRBV20-1 with TRBJ1-2; no firm D call. The CDR3 runs 11 residues. CDR1 and CDR2 from the germline V gene are DFQATT and SNEGSKA (reference sequence). V was pared by 5 bases and J by 4 bases, with 8 bases between. The CDR3 nucleotides are TGCAGTGCTTCAACACCCTATGGCTACACCTTC. This gives the protein CSASTPYGYTF.

The V gene is TRBV5-1, the J gene TRBJ1-2; tentative D call: TRBD1 (5 bases). Germline values: CDR1 SGHRS, CDR2 YFSETQ. The CDR3 is 14 residues long. Between the trimmed V and J ends, which lost 4 bases and 2 bases, there was a span of 12 bases. The CDR3 DNA reads as TGCGCCAGCAGCCGCGGACATGGGAACTATGGCTACACCTTC. Its translation: CASSRGHGNYGYTF.

This rearrangement joins TRBV6-5 to TRBJ1-2; 7 nucleotides align to TRBD1. J was trimmed by 5 bases and V by 6 bases; bases with no gene match: 12. The CDR3 is 15 residues long. The germline gives CDR1 MNHEY, CDR2 SVGAGI. CDR3 residues: CASREPGTAKYGYTF. DNA of the CDR3: TGTGCCAGCAGGGAACCCGGGACAGCAAAATATGGCTACACCTTC.

The chain carries TRBV7-2 and TRBJ1-1, with 7 bases aligning to TRBD1. The V gene's germline CDR1 is SGHTA and CDR2 FQGNSA. J was trimmed by 0 bases and V by 3 bases; bases with no gene match: 16. The CDR3 is 19 residues long. The DNA for the CDR3 is TGTGCCAGCAGCTTTGCAGGGGGGCCAAGAATAAACCTGAACACTGAAGCTTTCTTT. Residues: CASSFAGGPRINLNTEAFF.

The chain employs TRBV5-4 and TRBJ2-7; TRBD2 might be the D (5 bases). Trimming removed 2 bases at V and 5 bases at J, with 14 bases between. This CDR3 has 14 residues. Per germline, CDR1 SGHNT and CDR2 YYREEE (reference sequence). The CDR3 protein is CASSFFMSSDEQYF. The CDR3 nucleotides read TGTGCCAGCAGCTTTTTTATGAGTAGCGACGAGCAGTACTTC.

V usage is TRBV29-1 and J usage is TRBJ1-1, with D hard to call. CDR1 SQVTM and CDR2 ANQGSEA come from the germline V gene. CDR3 size: 12 residues. V lost 3 bases and J 1 base, leaving 6 bases between the germline ends. CDR3 sequence reads: CSVDSKNTEAFF. CDR3 nucleotides: TGCAGCGTTGATTCCAAGAACACTGAAGCTTTCTTT. The variable domain in full, with the rest retrieved from reference TRBV29-1 and TRBJ1-1, is SAVISQKPSRDICQRGTSLTIQCQVDSQVTMMFWYRQQPGQSLTLIATANQGSEATYESGFVIDKFPISRPNLTFSTLTVSNMSPEDSSIYLCSVDSKNTEAFFGQGTRLTVV.

V is TRBV7-8 and J is TRBJ1-2, with 7 bases that match TRBD1. J was trimmed by 8 bases and V by 6 bases; bases with no gene match: 6. This CDR3 contains 12 residues. Germline V CDR1 and CDR2: SGHVS, FQNEAQ. Here the CDR3 reads CASSHRGGGYTF. CDR3 sequence (DNA): TGTGCCAGCAGTCACAGGGGTGGGGGCTACACCTTC.

J is TRBJ1-4 and V is TRBV9, with D unresolved. Trimming removed 4 bases at V and 8 bases at J, with 18 bases between. The germline CDR1 and CDR2 sequences are SGDLS and YYNGEE. There are 15 residues in the CDR3. The CDR3 bases are TGTGCCAGCAGCCTTTCCGACTCCTCGAACGAAAAACTGTTTTTT. Translating gives CASSLSDSSNEKLFF. Variable domain in full (rest from reference TRBV9 and TRBJ1-4): DSGVTQTPKHLITATGQRVTLRCSPRSGDLSVYWYQQSLDQGLQFLIQYYNGEERAKGNILERFSAQQFPDLHSELNLSSLELGDSALYFCASSLSDSSNEKLFFGSGTQLSVL.

A single count supports this clone. The chain carries TRBV27 and TRBJ1-1; 10 bases are a match to TRBD1. Germline lookup yields CDR1 MNHEY and CDR2 SMNVEV (reference sequence). The CDR3 contains 14 residues. The V and J ends lost 5 bases and 5 bases, in that order; junction bases with no gene match: 5. The CDR3 here is CASSMTGGVTEAFF. CDR3 sequence (DNA): TGTGCCAGCAGTATGACAGGGGGCGTTACTGAAGCTTTCTTT.

The chain has TRBV5-1 and TRBJ2-7; D possibly corresponds to TRBD1 (6 bases). The CDR3 is made up of 14 amino acids. The V gene's germline CDR1 is SGHRS and CDR2 YFSETQ. V lost 2 bases to trimming and J lost 3 bases, with 12 bases between them. CDR3 sequence reads: CASSFRPGDYEQYF. The CDR3 DNA reads as TGCGCCAGCAGCTTCCGGCCAGGGGACTACGAGCAGTACTTC.

This clone occurred once. The chain carries TRBV5-1 and TRBJ2-7; 9 bases align to TRBD1. Per the germline V gene, CDR1 is SGHRS and CDR2 is YFSETQ. The CDR3 is 13 amino acids. The V segment lost 4 bases and the J segment 6 bases; nucleotides outside the gene matches: 5. The CDR3 is CASSRTGASEQYF. The CDR3 DNA is TGCGCCAGCAGCCGGACAGGGGCAAGCGAGCAGTACTTC.

The V call is TRBV4-1, the J call TRBJ2-2; 10 nucleotides match TRBD2. The germline V gene has CDR1 MGHRA and CDR2 YSYEKL. The junction had 7 bases not matched to a gene; V was cut back by 0 bases and J by 6 bases. The CDR3 has 17 residues. The CDR3 DNA is TGCGCCAGCAGCCAAGAGGGTAGCGGGAGGTCCGCCGGGGAGCTGTTTTTT. It specifies CASSQEGSGRSAGELFF.

The rearrangement links TRBV23-1 to TRBJ2-1; 8 positions agree with TRBD1. TRBV23-1 carries the ORF label, with uncertain function. Trimming at V came to 4 bases and at J to 8 bases, leaving 10 bases not matched to a gene. The CDR3 runs to 15 residues. CDR3 nucleotides: TGCGCCAGCAGTCTCTTCAGGGGGCTCGTCCATGAGCAGTTCTTC. It is translated as CASSLFRGLVHEQFF.

The rearrangement links TRBV7-8 to TRBJ2-1; 9 bases map to TRBD1. This CDR3 has 18 amino acids. In germline, CDR1 is SGHVS, CDR2 FQNEAQ. Trimming at V came to 5 bases and at J to 1 base, leaving 12 bases not matched to a gene. The CDR3 loop is CASSPARLQGASYNEQFF. Written as DNA, the CDR3 is TGTGCCAGCAGCCCAGCTCGGTTACAGGGGGCTTCCTACAATGAGCAGTTCTTC.

This chain links TRBV29-1 with TRBJ1-2; D gene unclear. Germline loops: CDR1 SQVTM, CDR2 ANQGSEA. The CDR3 runs to 13 residues. V shed 5 bases and J shed 3 bases, with 13 bases lying between them. The chain's CDR3 is CSVSGAGDYGYTF. In DNA, the CDR3 is TGCAGCGTTAGCGGCGCGGGTGACTATGGCTACACCTTC.

This clone occurred a few times. The chain joins TRBV6-1 to TRBJ1-4, with D possibly matching TRBD1 (6 bases). Deletions cut 6 bases from V and 3 bases from J, with 11 bases between. Looked up from germline, CDR1 is MNHNS and CDR2 is SASEGT. The CDR3 contains 14 residues. CDR3 region: CASRWGQSNEKLFF. CDR3 bases: TGTGCCAGCAGGTGGGGGCAGTCTAATGAAAAACTGTTTTTT.

The chain has TRBV30 and TRBJ1-1; D gene uncertain. The germline V gene has CDR1 GTSNPN and CDR2 SVGIG (reference sequence). This CDR3 has 14 residues. Trimming shortened V by 5 bases and J by 0 bases, and 13 bases separated the two germline ends. The CDR3 region has the DNA TGTGCCTGGTTGGACGGGATAATGAACACTGAAGCTTTCTTT. Residues: CAWLDGIMNTEAFF.